These T cell receptor beta chains were read from a single sample in a study. TCRdb redid the calling of the RT-PCR reads with MiXCR, one entry per CDR3 protein. The sample has about 680,000 distinct CDR3 sequences; 12% to 15% are singletons. Sequences were obtained from memory CD4+ T cells from blood. All receptors come from a female donor in good health, serving as a healthy control. The CDR3 runs from the conserved cysteine through the conserved F or W. A D gene is named only where the DNA matches it firmly. The listing skips clone size in some rows; elsewhere it reads once, few, many or a size class.

. | TRBJ1-1 | TRBV20-1 | . | 15 | CSAPTGQGTNTEAFF | TGCAGTGCTCCCACCGGGCAGGGGACGAACACTGAAGCTTTCTTT
few | TRBJ2-5 | TRBV20-1 | TRBD2 | 17 | CSARGRRLAGLQETQYF | TGCAGTGCTAGAGGGCGGCGACTAGCGGGACTGCAAGAGACCCAGTACTTC
many | TRBJ2-7 | TRBV20-1 | TRBD1 | 13 | CSATGQGLHEQYF | TGCAGTGCCACGGGACAGGGGCTGCACGAGCAGTACTTC
many | TRBJ2-7 | TRBV5-1 | . | 13 | CASSLTEAGEQYF | TGCGCCAGCAGCTTGACGGAGGCAGGGGAGCAGTACTTC
few | TRBJ2-7 | TRBV30 | . | 12 | CAWTQGRHEQYF | TGTGCCTGGACCCAAGGCCGGCACGAGCAGTACTTC
many | TRBJ1-5 | TRBV7-2 | . | 14 | CASSQGRGNQPQHF | TGTGCCAGCAGCCAGGGTCGGGGGAATCAGCCCCAGCATTTT
many | TRBJ2-7 | TRBV20-1 | . | 13 | CSAPVGRAYEQYF | TGCAGTGCCCCCGTGGGCAGAGCCTACGAGCAGTACTTC
. | TRBJ2-7 | TRBV7-2 | . | 12 | CASSRPTAEQYF | TGTGCCAGCAGCAGGCCCACGGCCGAGCAGTACTTC
few | TRBJ2-6 | TRBV7-8 | . | 17 | CASSLARVATGANVLTF | TGTGCCAGCAGCTTAGCCAGGGTAGCTACTGGGGCCAACGTCCTGACTTTC
. | TRBJ1-3 | TRBV6-6 | . | 11 | CASLLGNTIYF | TGTGCCAGCTTACTCGGAAACACCATATATTTT
. | TRBJ2-3 | TRBV6-2/TRBV6-3 | TRBD1 | 17 | CASMTRVGQGAADTQYF | TGTGCCAGCATGACGCGGGTCGGACAGGGAGCCGCAGATACGCAGTATTTT
. | TRBJ2-4 | TRBV9 | . | 16 | CASSRLGGLAKNIQYF | TGTGCCAGCAGCCGATTGGGAGGATTAGCCAAAAACATTCAGTACTTC
many | TRBJ2-1 | TRBV4-2 | . | 16 | CASSQDTGEINNEQFF | TGTGCCAGCAGCCAAGACACGGGGGAGATTAACAATGAGCAGTTCTTC
many | TRBJ1-6 | TRBV12-3/TRBV12-4 | TRBD1 | 14 | CASSGQETNSPLHF | TGTGCCAGCAGTGGACAGGAGACTAATTCACCCCTCCACTTT
few | TRBJ1-6 | TRBV5-6 | TRBD1 | 17 | CASSSSRDRGPNSPLHF | TGTGCCAGCAGCTCGTCCCGGGACAGGGGGCCTAATTCACCCCTCCACTTT
many | TRBJ2-7 | TRBV20-1 | TRBD2 | 14 | CSALVTSGSDEQYF | TGCAGTGCCCTTGTGACTAGCGGGAGCGACGAGCAGTACTTC
few | TRBJ1-5 | TRBV12-3/TRBV12-4 | . | 12 | CASRNSDQPQHF | TGTGCCAGCCGGAACAGCGATCAGCCCCAGCATTTT
. | TRBJ2-1 | TRBV13 | TRBD1 | 11 | CASYQDREQFF | TGTGCCAGCTACCAGGACAGGGAGCAGTTCTTC
. | TRBJ2-1 | TRBV7-9 | . | 15 | CASSSGGDGYHEQFF | TGTGCCAGCAGCTCAGGGGGGGACGGGTACCATGAGCAGTTCTTC
many | TRBJ2-1 | TRBV20-1 | TRBD2 | 11 | CSATSDNEQFF | TGCAGTGCGACTAGCGACAATGAGCAGTTCTTC
few | TRBJ1-5 | TRBV6-5 | . | 15 | CASSYVAGGNQPQHF | TGTGCCAGCAGTTACGTTGCAGGGGGCAATCAGCCCCAGCATTTT
few | TRBJ2-3 | TRBV5-1 | . | 14 | CASSLSHATDTQYF | TGCGCCAGCAGCTTGAGCCACGCCACAGATACGCAGTATTTT
. | TRBJ1-2 | TRBV27 | TRBD1 | 14 | CASRGSGGAYGYTF | TGTGCCAGCAGGGGTTCAGGGGGCGCGTATGGCTACACCTTC
many | TRBJ2-7 | TRBV11-2 | . | 14 | CASSLDRLSYEQYF | TGTGCCAGCAGCTTAGATCGGTTGTCCTACGAGCAGTACTTC
many | TRBJ2-3 | TRBV4-3 | . | 18 | CASSQAPGGGVVTDTQYF | TGCGCCAGCAGCCAAGCCCCCGGGGGCGGGGTAGTCACAGATACGCAGTATTTT
. | TRBJ2-1 | TRBV6-1 | TRBD2 | 16 | CASNILRGGSYNEQFF | TGTGCCAGCAACATTCTACGGGGGGGGTCCTACAATGAGCAGTTCTTC
. | TRBJ2-2 | TRBV15 | . | 15 | CATSRDWGSTGELFF | TGTGCCACCAGCAGAGATTGGGGGAGCACCGGGGAGCTGTTTTTT
few | TRBJ1-2 | TRBV20-1 | TRBD1 | 14 | CSAKGQNSKYGYTF | TGCAGTGCGAAGGGACAGAACTCCAAATATGGCTACACCTTC